Listed here is a single TCR beta chain. The length of the CDR3 is 11 residues. Looked up from germline, CDR1 is SQVTM and CDR2 is ANQGSEA. Unmatched junction bases numbered 6, after V lost 6 bases and J lost 8 bases. A multiplex PCR was run with 60 Vbeta primers and 13 Jbeta primers. The protocol was immunoSEQ multiplex PCR, while the TCRdb copy is restricted to in-frame clones and leaves out a portion. Found here are around 120,000 clones, around 70% of them singletons; the top ten hold roughly 11%. This sample was taken from a study of cytomegalovirus exposure and HLA in healthy donors. The rearrangement links TRBV29-1 to TRBJ1-2; 7 bases agree with TRBD1. The source of this sequence is a woman aged 45-65 years in good health and CMV-seropositive. Sequenced sample: PBMCs. CDR3 in amino acids: CSVLRQGGYTF. The DNA for the CDR3 is TGCAGCGTACTAAGACAGGGAGGCTACACCTTC. The variable domain in full, with the rest retrieved from reference TRBV29-1 and TRBJ1-2, is SAVISQKPSRDICQRGTSLTIQCQVDSQVTMMFWYRQQPGQSLTLIATANQGSEATYESGFVIDKFPISRPNLTFSTLTVSNMSPEDSSIYLCSVLRQGGYTFGSGTRLTVV.